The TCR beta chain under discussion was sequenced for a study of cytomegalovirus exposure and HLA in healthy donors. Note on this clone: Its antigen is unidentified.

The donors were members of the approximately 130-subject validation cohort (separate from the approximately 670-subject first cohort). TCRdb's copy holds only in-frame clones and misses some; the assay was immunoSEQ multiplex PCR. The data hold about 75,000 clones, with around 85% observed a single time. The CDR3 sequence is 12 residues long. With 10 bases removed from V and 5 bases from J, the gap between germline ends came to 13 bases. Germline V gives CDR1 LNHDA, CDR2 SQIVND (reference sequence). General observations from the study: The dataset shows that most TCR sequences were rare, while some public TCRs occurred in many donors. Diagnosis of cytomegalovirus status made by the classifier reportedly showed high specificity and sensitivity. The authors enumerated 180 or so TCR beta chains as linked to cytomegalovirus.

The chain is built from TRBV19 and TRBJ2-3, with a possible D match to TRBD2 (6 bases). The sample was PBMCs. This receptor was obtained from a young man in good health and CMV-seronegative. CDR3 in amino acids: CATSGDIDTQYF. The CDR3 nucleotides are TGTGCCACCTCGGGAGATATAGATACGCAGTATTTT.